The source of this T cell receptor (beta chain) is a study of shared clonotypes between healthy human individuals. Donors, healthy HIV-negative adults, lacked recent acute infections or vaccinations. Assay used: immunoSEQ multiplex PCR; TCRdb lists only in-frame clones, some missing. The data hold roughly 680,000 clones, with about two thirds observed a single time. The TCR originated in a woman aged 30 to 39 in good health. Sequencing was done on a sample of memory CD4+ T cells sorted from blood. Documented subset: CD45RA-negative fraction.

CDR3 loop: CASRPDRKTQYF. CDR3 in DNA: TGTGCCAGCAGGCCGGACAGGAAGACCCAGTACTTC. V and J are TRBV2 and TRBJ2-5, with 7 bases matching TRBD1. Germline loops: CDR1 SNHLY, CDR2 FYNNEI. The CDR3 has 12 residues. With V trimmed by 6 bases and J by 6 bases, 4 bases remained unmatched.